Listed below are T cell receptor beta chains from one sample, sequenced in a study of early T cells in non-severe SARS-CoV-2 infection. One entry per CDR3 protein, called by TCRdb with MiXCR from the 5' RACE reads. Of approximately 65,000 distinct CDR3 sequences listed, roughly an eighth are singletons. Input material: whole blood. The source of these receptors is an adult who was a healthcare worker with PCR-confirmed SARS-CoV-2 infection or an uninfected control (not recorded which). Both conserved end residues are part of each CDR3. The order of the fields is V gene, J gene, CDR3 protein.

TRBV20-1	TRBJ2-1	CSARSQVSSYNEQFF
TRBV4-3	TRBJ1-1	CASSQAREVTEAFF
TRBV6-5	TRBJ2-5	CASSYGGAQETQYF
TRBV7-9	TRBJ2-3	CASSSWLGGLTDTQYF
TRBV29-1	TRBJ2-1	CSVLRTNEQFF
TRBV10-2	TRBJ2-7	CATSSAYEQYF
TRBV7-2	TRBJ2-7	CASSPEGLEQYF
TRBV4-3	TRBJ2-1	CASSHLSSPYNEQFF
TRBV7-2	TRBJ1-2	CASSPNRQGGDGYTF
TRBV7-6	TRBJ1-1	CASSLSTGVNTEAFF